This T cell receptor (beta chain) was documented in a study of post-analysis software for immune sequencing data. As regards this clonotype: Its antigen is currently unknown.

Prepared libraries of TCR beta cDNA carried unique molecular identifiers. Via MiXCR, TCRdb re-called the PCR reads, giving one row per CDR3 protein. The repertoire holds approximately 730,000 distinct CDR3 sequences, with more than 45% as singletons. The CDR3 consists of 14 residues. The germline V gene encodes CDR1 SGDLS and CDR2 YYNGEE. Deletions cut 4 bases from V and 0 bases from J, with 11 bases between. Findings of the study overall: Included in a set of roughly 5 TRBV segments more frequent in patients than controls were TRBV5-6, TRBV5-1 and TRBV20-1. F measure showed strong co-clustering of same-batch samples. Controls' normalized Chao1 diversity significantly exceeded that of multiple sclerosis patients.

This chain links TRBV9 with TRBJ2-7; D may be TRBD2 (6 bases). This receptor was obtained from a girl aged 5-17 years with multiple sclerosis. The specimen was blood. The CDR3 loop reads CASSRGGLSYEQYF. The CDR3 coding sequence is TGTGCCAGCAGCCGGGGAGGCCTCTCCTACGAGCAGTACTTC.